A selection of T cell receptor beta chains follows, all from one sample in a study of CD8+CD57+ T cells in acquired aplastic anemia. TCRdb processed the reads anew with MiXCR; each CDR3 protein has one entry. In the table there are fewer than 200,000 distinct CDR3 sequences, approximately 48% of which are singletons. The sample consisted of sorted CD4+, CD8+, or CD8+CD57+ T cells (not recorded which) from PBMCs. These TCRs come from a human donor with aplastic anemia. The CDR3 runs from the conserved cysteine through the conserved F or W. Each record gives: CDR3 length, clone size, J gene, V gene, D gene, CDR3 protein, CDR3 DNA. The D gene is left open where the match is weak. Only part of the rows carry a size: once, few, many, or a class if the clone is expanded.

len: 13
abundance: -
j_gene: TRBJ2-2
v_gene: TRBV15
d_gene: -
CDR3aa: CATSRLYTGELFF
CDR3nt: TGTGCCACCAGCAGATTGTACACCGGGGAGCTGTTTTTT

len: 14
abundance: many
j_gene: TRBJ2-7
v_gene: TRBV2
d_gene: -
CDR3aa: CASSGNGFSYEQYF
CDR3nt: TGTGCCAGCAGCGGAAACGGGTTCTCCTACGAGCAGTACTTC

len: 15
abundance: few
j_gene: TRBJ2-1
v_gene: TRBV7-8
d_gene: TRBD1
CDR3aa: CASSLGQGSNNEQFF
CDR3nt: TGTGCCAGCAGCTTAGGACAGGGATCCAACAATGAGCAGTTCTTC

len: 12
abundance: -
j_gene: TRBJ1-2
v_gene: TRBV2
d_gene: -
CDR3aa: CASSRTGYGYTF
CDR3nt: TGTGCCAGCAGTCGGACGGGGTATGGCTACACCTTC

len: 13
abundance: -
j_gene: TRBJ1-2
v_gene: TRBV5-1
d_gene: -
CDR3aa: CASSLDGLTGYTF
CDR3nt: TGCGCCAGCAGCTTGGATGGGTTAACTGGCTACACCTTC

len: 12
abundance: -
j_gene: TRBJ1-1
v_gene: TRBV20-1
d_gene: -
CDR3aa: CSARDGDTEAFF
CDR3nt: TGCAGTGCTAGAGATGGGGACACTGAAGCTTTCTTT

len: 16
abundance: once
j_gene: TRBJ2-7
v_gene: TRBV2
d_gene: -
CDR3aa: CASSPNIASRSYEQYF
CDR3nt: TGTGCCAGCAGTCCCAATATTGCGAGCCGCTCCTACGAGCAGTACTTC

len: 13
abundance: once
j_gene: TRBJ1-6
v_gene: TRBV7-9
d_gene: -
CDR3aa: CASSLEGWSPLHF
CDR3nt: TGTGCCAGCAGCTTGGAAGGGTGGTCACCCCTCCACTTT

len: 12
abundance: -
j_gene: TRBJ1-1
v_gene: TRBV19
d_gene: -
CDR3aa: CASSEIRAEAFF
CDR3nt: TGTGCCAGTAGTGAGATAAGGGCTGAAGCTTTCTTT

len: 16
abundance: -
j_gene: TRBJ2-1
v_gene: TRBV15
d_gene: TRBD2
CDR3aa: CATSRSGLAGEGEQFF
CDR3nt: TGTGCCACCAGCAGATCTGGACTAGCGGGAGAAGGCGAGCAGTTCTTC

len: 14
abundance: -
j_gene: TRBJ2-5
v_gene: TRBV19
d_gene: TRBD1
CDR3aa: CASLGTGPRETQYF
CDR3nt: TGTGCCAGCCTAGGGACAGGACCTAGAGAGACCCAGTACTTC

len: 14
abundance: once
j_gene: TRBJ2-5
v_gene: TRBV12-3/TRBV12-4
d_gene: -
CDR3aa: CASSVIGGQETQYF
CDR3nt: TGTGCCAGCAGTGTTATAGGGGGTCAAGAGACCCAGTACTTC

len: 13
abundance: -
j_gene: TRBJ1-1
v_gene: TRBV10-3
d_gene: -
CDR3aa: CAIRRQANTEAFF
CDR3nt: TGTGCCATCAGACGACAGGCGAACACTGAAGCTTTCTTT

len: 14
abundance: -
j_gene: TRBJ2-1
v_gene: TRBV15
d_gene: -
CDR3aa: CATSSAFSDNEQFF
CDR3nt: TGTGCCACCAGCAGTGCCTTCTCAGACAATGAGCAGTTCTTC

len: 14
abundance: many
j_gene: TRBJ2-2
v_gene: TRBV5-1
d_gene: -
CDR3aa: CASSDGVNTGELFF
CDR3nt: TGCGCCAGCAGCGACGGCGTGAACACCGGGGAGCTGTTTTTT

len: 14
abundance: many
j_gene: TRBJ2-1
v_gene: TRBV29-1
d_gene: -
CDR3aa: CSVGRTGAGNEQFF
CDR3nt: TGCAGCGTCGGTAGGACGGGGGCCGGTAATGAGCAGTTCTTC

len: 11
abundance: few
j_gene: TRBJ2-3
v_gene: TRBV20-1
d_gene: -
CDR3aa: CSAEPRDTQYF
CDR3nt: TGCAGTGCTGAGCCGAGAGATACGCAGTATTTT

len: 13
abundance: few
j_gene: TRBJ2-5
v_gene: TRBV10-2
d_gene: TRBD1
CDR3aa: CASSEQGRETQYF
CDR3nt: TGCGCCAGCAGTGAACAGGGGAGAGAGACCCAGTACTTC

len: 14
abundance: once
j_gene: TRBJ2-7
v_gene: TRBV20-1
d_gene: -
CDR3aa: CSATNVTGFGEQYF
CDR3nt: TGCAGTGCTACAAACGTTACAGGGTTCGGGGAGCAGTACTTC

len: 10
abundance: -
j_gene: TRBJ2-7
v_gene: TRBV14
d_gene: -
CDR3aa: CAIGLYEQYF
CDR3nt: TGTGCCATTGGACTGTACGAGCAGTACTTC

len: 14
abundance: -
j_gene: TRBJ2-7
v_gene: TRBV4-3
d_gene: -
CDR3aa: CASSQAGGRYEQYF
CDR3nt: TGCGCCAGCAGCCAGGCGGGCGGGCGCTACGAGCAGTACTTC

len: 15
abundance: -
j_gene: TRBJ2-5
v_gene: TRBV18
d_gene: TRBD1
CDR3aa: CASSPTGGPQETQYF
CDR3nt: TGTGCCAGCTCACCCACAGGGGGCCCCCAAGAGACCCAGTACTTC

len: 11
abundance: once
j_gene: TRBJ2-4
v_gene: TRBV7-2
d_gene: -
CDR3aa: CASTGGNIQYF
CDR3nt: TGTGCCAGCACCGGGGGAAACATTCAGTACTTC

len: 15
abundance: many
j_gene: TRBJ1-1
v_gene: TRBV5-4
d_gene: -
CDR3aa: CASSLQGSMNTEAFF
CDR3nt: TGTGCCAGCAGCTTGCAGGGTTCCATGAACACTGAAGCTTTCTTT

len: 14
abundance: -
j_gene: TRBJ2-7
v_gene: TRBV19
d_gene: -
CDR3aa: CASTPRRSSYEQYF
CDR3nt: TGTGCCAGTACCCCCCGGCGGAGCTCCTACGAGCAGTACTTC

len: 14
abundance: -
j_gene: TRBJ2-5
v_gene: TRBV12-3/TRBV12-4
d_gene: TRBD1
CDR3aa: CASSVAGGRETQYF
CDR3nt: TGTGCCAGCAGCGTAGCAGGGGGTAGGGAGACCCAGTACTTC

len: 14
abundance: -
j_gene: TRBJ1-3
v_gene: TRBV2
d_gene: TRBD1
CDR3aa: CASSETTGANTIYF
CDR3nt: TGTGCCAGCAGTGAAACGACAGGGGCAAACACCATATATTTT

len: 18
abundance: few
j_gene: TRBJ1-3
v_gene: TRBV9
d_gene: TRBD1
CDR3aa: CASSVLQGDGLRGNTIYF
CDR3nt: TGTGCCAGCAGCGTATTACAGGGGGATGGTCTGAGAGGAAACACCATATATTTT

len: 13
abundance: many
j_gene: TRBJ1-1
v_gene: TRBV6-1
d_gene: TRBD1
CDR3aa: CASSGKQGDKAFF
CDR3nt: TGTGCCAGCAGTGGGAAACAGGGGGACAAAGCTTTCTTT

len: 15
abundance: -
j_gene: TRBJ1-4
v_gene: TRBV28
d_gene: -
CDR3aa: CASSSAGVSNEKLFF
CDR3nt: TGTGCCAGCAGTTCAGCTGGGGTATCTAATGAAAAACTGTTTTTT

len: 15
abundance: -
j_gene: TRBJ2-3
v_gene: TRBV10-3
d_gene: TRBD2
CDR3aa: CAIRVSGGATDTQYF
CDR3nt: TGTGCCATCAGGGTTAGCGGGGGGGCCACAGATACGCAGTATTTT

len: 14
abundance: -
j_gene: TRBJ1-4
v_gene: TRBV7-6
d_gene: TRBD1
CDR3aa: CASSWTGDNEKLFF
CDR3nt: TGTGCCAGCAGCTGGACAGGGGATAATGAAAAACTGTTTTTT

len: 14
abundance: many
j_gene: TRBJ2-2
v_gene: TRBV9
d_gene: TRBD2
CDR3aa: CASTRTSDSGELFF
CDR3nt: TGTGCCAGCACCAGGACTAGCGATTCCGGGGAGCTGTTTTTT

len: 14
abundance: -
j_gene: TRBJ1-4
v_gene: TRBV29-1
d_gene: -
CDR3aa: CSVDDPGANEKLFF
CDR3nt: TGCAGCGTTGATGACCCGGGGGCCAATGAAAAACTGTTTTTT

len: 16
abundance: many
j_gene: TRBJ1-2
v_gene: TRBV9
d_gene: -
CDR3aa: CASSPPYVQGEYGYTF
CDR3nt: TGTGCCAGCAGCCCACCGTACGTACAGGGCGAATATGGCTACACCTTC

len: 15
abundance: many
j_gene: TRBJ2-3
v_gene: TRBV2
d_gene: -
CDR3aa: CASSDRLRLTDTQYF
CDR3nt: TGTGCCAGCAGTGATAGACTACGACTCACAGATACGCAGTATTTT